These T cell receptor beta chains were read from a single sample in a study of CD8 T cells in Susac syndrome. TCRdb re-analysed the immunoSEQ multiplex PCR reads in MiXCR, keeping a single row per CDR3 protein. Of more than 90,000 distinct CDR3 sequences in the sample, 85% to 95% were seen once. The sample comprised CD4+ T cells from PBMCs. The source of these receptors is a human donor with multiple sclerosis. CDR3s include the opening cysteine and the closing phenylalanine or tryptophan. A D gene is named only where the DNA matches it firmly. Expanded clones get a size class; other rows say once, few or many, or leave the size out.

13 | TRBJ2-3 | NA | NA | TRBV5-1 | CASSKQGTDTQYF | TGCGCCAGCAGTAAACAGGGCACAGATACGCAGTATTTT
13 | TRBJ2-7 | once | TRBD2 | TRBV29-1 | CSVATSGGNEQYF | TGCAGCGTTGCGACTAGCGGGGGGAACGAGCAGTACTTC
16 | TRBJ2-5 | NA | TRBD2 | TRBV2 | CASSEVGSGGSETQYF | TGTGCCAGCAGTGAAGTGGGTAGCGGGGGGTCAGAGACCCAGTACTTC
15 | TRBJ2-7 | NA | TRBD2 | TRBV15 | CATSRDPGEGYEQYF | TGTGCCACCAGCAGAGACCCGGGGGAGGGGTACGAGCAGTACTTC
12 | TRBJ1-2 | NA | NA | TRBV30 | CAWNSFNYGYTF | TGTGCCTGGAACAGCTTTAACTATGGCTACACCTTC
15 | TRBJ1-2 | NA | TRBD1 | TRBV19 | CASSATGQGSYGYTF | TGTGCCAGTAGTGCCACGGGACAGGGGTCCTATGGCTACACCTTC
14 | TRBJ2-3 | NA | NA | TRBV20-1 | CSASPVSGLDTQYF | TGCAGTGCTAGCCCCGTCTCGGGGTTAGATACGCAGTATTTT
14 | TRBJ1-2 | NA | TRBD1 | TRBV6-5 | CASSYSKTGSGYTF | TGTGCCAGCAGTTACTCGAAGACAGGGTCTGGCTACACCTTC
16 | TRBJ1-5 | NA | NA | TRBV4-1 | CASSQVHQGAKQPQHF | TGCGCCAGCAGCCAAGTACATCAAGGCGCGAAACAGCCCCAGCATTTT
13 | TRBJ1-5 | NA | NA | TRBV19 | CASSIAINQPQHF | TGTGCCAGTAGTATAGCGATAAATCAGCCCCAGCATTTT
13 | TRBJ2-2 | NA | NA | TRBV4-1 | CASSQVRTGELFF | TGCGCCAGCAGCCAAGTACGCACCGGGGAGCTGTTTTTT
15 | TRBJ1-4 | NA | NA | TRBV27 | CASSGVGRSREGLFF | TGTGCCAGCAGTGGTGTGGGGAGGTCCCGCGAGGGACTGTTTTTT
14 | TRBJ1-2 | NA | TRBD1 | TRBV5-1 | CASSLPGQDYGYTF | TGCGCCAGCAGCCTTCCTGGACAGGACTATGGCTACACCTTC
13 | TRBJ2-5 | NA | NA | TRBV20-1 | CSASGGRGETQYF | TGCAGTGCTAGCGGGGGCCGGGGAGAGACCCAGTACTTC
15 | TRBJ1-3 | NA | NA | TRBV11-2 | CASSTGQIFGNTIYF | TGTGCCAGCAGCACAGGACAGATCTTTGGAAACACCATATATTTT
15 | TRBJ1-4 | NA | NA | TRBV5-1 | CASSLSLGVREKLFF | TGCGCCAGCAGCTTGAGTCTCGGGGTACGGGAAAAACTGTTTTTT
14 | TRBJ2-7 | few | NA | TRBV5-1 | CASSSGASSYEQYF | TGCGCCAGCAGTTCAGGCGCGTCCTCCTACGAGCAGTACTTC
14 | TRBJ2-2 | NA | NA | TRBV7-9 | CASGPSRDTGELFF | TGTGCCAGCGGTCCTAGCCGGGACACCGGGGAGCTGTTTTTT
13 | TRBJ1-5 | NA | NA | TRBV30 | CAWSVRGPGPQHF | TGTGCCTGGAGTGTACGGGGTCCTGGGCCCCAGCATTTT
14 | TRBJ1-2 | NA | NA | TRBV3-1 | CASSQVRGVYGYTF | TGTGCCAGCAGCCAAGTCCGGGGCGTCTATGGCTACACCTTC
16 | TRBJ1-4 | NA | TRBD1 | TRBV2 | CASSRDRGQSSEKLFF | TGTGCCAGCAGCCGAGACAGGGGGCAAAGTAGTGAAAAACTGTTTTTT
11 | TRBJ1-2 | NA | NA | TRBV20-1 | CSASKGGGYTF | TGCAGTGCTAGTAAGGGAGGGGGCTACACCTTC
15 | TRBJ1-3 | NA | NA | TRBV4-1 | CASSQVTGSGNTIYF | TGCGCCAGCAGCCAGGTAACAGGCTCTGGAAACACCATATATTTT
12 | TRBJ2-7 | NA | NA | TRBV6-1 | CASRRDFYEQYF | TGTGCCAGCAGACGGGACTTCTACGAGCAGTACTTC
12 | TRBJ1-5 | NA | NA | TRBV15 | CATEGDNQPQHF | TGTGCCACCGAAGGGGACAATCAGCCCCAGCATTTT
14 | TRBJ2-7 | NA | NA | TRBV28 | CASSRLTGAREQYF | TGTGCCAGCAGTCGCCTCACGGGGGCGCGCGAGCAGTACTTC
16 | TRBJ1-6 | NA | NA | TRBV6-6 | CASSVEQGAGGSPLHF | TGTGCCAGCTCCGTCGAGCAGGGCGCCGGCGGTTCACCCCTCCACTTT
14 | TRBJ1-2 | NA | NA | TRBV6-6 | CASSYEGRSYGYTF | TGTGCCAGCAGTTACGAAGGCAGGAGCTATGGCTACACCTTC
15 | TRBJ1-1 | NA | NA | TRBV18 | CASSFSSPLNTEAFF | TGTGCCAGCTCATTCTCGTCCCCTCTGAACACTGAAGCTTTCTTT
15 | TRBJ1-4 | NA | NA | TRBV9 | CASSARGLDNEKLFF | TGTGCCAGCAGCGCTCGCGGACTCGATAATGAAAAACTGTTTTTT
15 | TRBJ1-5 | NA | NA | TRBV4-1 | CASSQAGGTGQPQHF | TGCGCCAGCAGCCAAGCGGGCGGAACGGGACAGCCCCAGCATTTT
12 | TRBJ1-1 | NA | TRBD1 | TRBV29-1 | CSVEDRGPKAFF | TGCAGCGTTGAAGACAGGGGGCCCAAAGCTTTCTTT
12 | TRBJ1-4 | once | NA | TRBV24-1 | CATSDSYEKLFF | TGTGCCACCAGTGATTCCTATGAAAAACTGTTTTTT
14 | TRBJ1-1 | NA | NA | TRBV6-5 | CASSRDPGGTEAFF | TGTGCCAGCAGCCGGGACCCTGGGGGGACTGAAGCTTTCTTT
14 | TRBJ2-7 | NA | NA | TRBV19 | CASSKGLHSYEQYF | TGTGCCAGTAGTAAGGGACTCCACTCCTACGAGCAGTACTTC
12 | TRBJ2-3 | NA | NA | TRBV20-1 | CSAERPTDTQYF | TGCAGTGCAGAACGACCCACAGATACGCAGTATTTT
14 | TRBJ1-2 | once | TRBD1 | TRBV4-2 | CASSQGDSSYGYTF | TGTGCCAGCAGCCAAGGGGACAGTAGCTATGGCTACACCTTC
18 | TRBJ1-3 | once | NA | TRBV3-1 | CASSQDTSAGNSGNTIYF | NA
14 | TRBJ2-3 | NA | TRBD1 | TRBV9 | CASSDRDSADTQYF | TGTGCCAGCAGCGACCGGGACAGCGCAGATACGCAGTATTTT
15 | TRBJ1-2 | NA | NA | TRBV7-2 | CASSLVGGADYGYTF | TGTGCCAGCAGCTTAGTGGGGGGCGCGGACTATGGCTACACCTTC
12 | TRBJ2-5 | NA | NA | TRBV5-1 | CASSLRPETQYF | TGCGCCAGCAGCTTGCGCCCGGAGACCCAGTACTTC
16 | TRBJ1-1 | NA | NA | TRBV4-3 | CASSGEPGTKGLGAFF | TGCGCCAGCAGCGGCGAACCCGGGACTAAAGGCCTAGGTGCTTTCTTT
16 | TRBJ2-3 | once | NA | TRBV30 | CAWTLGGSAGTDTQYF | TGTGCCTGGACCCTAGGGGGGTCTGCGGGCACAGATACGCAGTATTTT
14 | TRBJ1-5 | NA | NA | TRBV4-3 | CASSLTMGNQPQHF | TGCGCCAGCAGCCTGACCATGGGCAATCAGCCCCAGCATTTT
16 | TRBJ1-2 | NA | TRBD1 | TRBV9 | CASSVGPARDRDGYTF | TGTGCCAGCAGCGTAGGGCCCGCCCGGGACAGGGATGGCTACACCTTC
16 | TRBJ2-1 | NA | NA | TRBV11-2 | CASSPPGRAPYNEQFF | TGTGCCAGCAGCCCACCGGGCCGGGCCCCCTACAATGAGCAGTTCTTC
14 | TRBJ2-7 | NA | NA | TRBV12-3/TRBV12-4 | CAIPRARVVYEQYF | TGTGCCATCCCTCGGGCACGGGTTGTCTACGAGCAGTACTTC
15 | TRBJ1-5 | NA | TRBD1 | TRBV6-1 | CASREAGQGDQPQHF | TGTGCCAGCAGAGAAGCGGGACAGGGAGACCAGCCCCAGCATTTT
15 | TRBJ1-6 | NA | TRBD1 | TRBV6-1 | CASSPRGQGHSPLHF | TGTGCCAGCAGTCCTCGGGGACAGGGTCATTCACCCCTCCACTTT
12 | TRBJ1-2 | NA | NA | TRBV6-1 | CASSQNRVGYTF | TGTGCCAGCAGTCAAAACAGGGTCGGCTACACCTTC
15 | TRBJ1-3 | NA | NA | TRBV7-2 | CASSLALGAGNTIYF | TGTGCCAGCAGCTTAGCGCTGGGGGCTGGAAACACCATATATTTT
16 | TRBJ1-5 | NA | NA | TRBV7-3 | CASSLTLGKRNQPQHF | TGTGCCAGCAGCTTAACGTTGGGTAAGCGCAATCAGCCCCAGCATTTT